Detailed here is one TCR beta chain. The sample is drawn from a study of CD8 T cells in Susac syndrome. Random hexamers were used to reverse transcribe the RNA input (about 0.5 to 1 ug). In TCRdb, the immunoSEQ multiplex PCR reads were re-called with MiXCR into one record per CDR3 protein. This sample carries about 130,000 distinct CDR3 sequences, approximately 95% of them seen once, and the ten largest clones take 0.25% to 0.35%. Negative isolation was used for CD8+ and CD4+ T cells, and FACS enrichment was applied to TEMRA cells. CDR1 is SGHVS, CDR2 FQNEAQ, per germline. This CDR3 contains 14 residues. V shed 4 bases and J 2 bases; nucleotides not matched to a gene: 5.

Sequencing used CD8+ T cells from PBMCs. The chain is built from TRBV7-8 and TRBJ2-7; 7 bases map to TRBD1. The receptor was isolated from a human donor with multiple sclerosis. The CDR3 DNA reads TGTGCCAGCAGCTCCAGACAGGGAGCCTACGAGCAGTACTTC. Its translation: CASSSRQGAYEQYF.